This entry is about one TCR beta chain. Its antigen is not known. This sample is drawn from a study of graft-versus-host responses after intestinal transplantation. On the study more broadly: Grafts were multivisceral, liver-intestinal, or isolated intestinal. Every transplant recipient was induced with anti-thymocyte globulin, then maintained on tacrolimus and steroids for about 3 years. Study outcomes and limitations: GvH clones occurred in recipient marrow; some first appeared in ileum or blood. The presence of high graft-versus-host to host-versus-graft clonal ratios in allografts characterized patients with graft-donor T cell macrochimerism.

The CDR3 has 19 residues. Germline V lookup: CDR1 SEHNR, CDR2 FQNEAQ (reference sequence). J lost 2 bases, V lost 6 bases, and 17 bases had no gene match. Clones were sequenced by immunoSEQ multiplex PCR, and TCRdb holds only the in-frame ones, with some missing. The repertoire holds about 14,000 clones, 84% seen once, with around 23% in the top ten. The sample was PBMCs, taken after intestinal transplantation. This receptor was identified in a human patient who received an intestinal transplant, so some T cells may come from the graft donor. The rearrangement uses TRBV7-9 and TRBJ2-7; 12 positions match TRBD2. The CDR3 DNA is TGTGCCAGCAGTTCCCATACCGGACTAGCGGGGCTGAACACCTACGAGCAGTACTTC. Translated, it gives CASSSHTGLAGLNTYEQYF. Complete variable domain (other parts from reference TRBV7-9 and TRBJ2-7): DTGVSQNPRHKITKRGQNVTFRCDPISEHNRLYWYRQTLGQGPEFLTYFQNEAQLEKSRLLSDRFSAERPKGSFSTLEIQRTEQGDSAMYLCASSSHTGLAGLNTYEQYFGPGTRLTVT.